Below, 32 T cell receptor beta chains from the same sample are listed, as sequenced in a study of T-cell memory formation after mild COVID-19. TCRdb re-analysed the 5' RACE reads in MiXCR, keeping a single row per CDR3 protein. The profile shows under 85,000 distinct CDR3 sequences, over 11% of them singletons. Source material: PBMCs or a T cell subset sorted from them (not recorded which). The receptors derive from an adult woman who had mild COVID-19 (a few samples of this study predate the infection). Cell type and time point are not known.

Only a few counts were recorded for this clonotype. The chain couples TRBV5-1 to TRBJ1-1; D unresolved. The CDR3 runs 14 residues. The germline V gene encodes CDR1 SGHRS and CDR2 YFSETQ. V lost 0 bases to trimming and J lost 3 bases, with 9 bases between them. CDR3 sequence: CASSLDDWDTEAFF. The DNA of the CDR3 is TGCGCCAGCAGCTTGGACGATTGGGACACTGAAGCTTTCTTT.

This clonotype was detected only a few times. V and J are TRBV5-6 and TRBJ2-3; 7 bases agree with TRBD1. The CDR3 is 13 amino acids. V lost 0 bases and J lost 8; bases outside the gene matches: 3. Germline-derived CDR1 and CDR2 are SGHDT and YYEEEE. CDR3 sequence (DNA): TGTGCCAGCAGCTTGGGGCAGGGGGTTACGCAGTATTTT. Protein: CASSLGQGVTQYF.

A few counts support this clonotype. The chain has TRBV18 and TRBJ1-5, with D possibly being TRBD1 (5 bases). Trimming took off 3 bases at V and 3 bases at J, with 15 bases between the two ends. CDR1 is KGHSH and CDR2 is LQKENI in the germline V gene. The CDR3 totals 16 residues. CDR3 protein: CASSPDGGIYNQPQHF. In nucleotides, the CDR3 is TGTGCCAGCTCACCGGACGGGGGAATATACAATCAGCCCCAGCATTTT.

V is TRBV7-8 and J is TRBJ2-7; the D is unclear. CDR3 length: 17 residues. Germline assignment: CDR1 SGHVS and CDR2 FQNEAQ. The V end was cut by 2 bases, the J end by 0 bases, with 17 bases between. CDR3 region: CASSLFHSASSSYEQYF. In nucleotides, the CDR3 is TGTGCCAGCAGCTTATTCCACTCAGCCTCAAGCTCCTACGAGCAGTACTTC.

The chain uses TRBV7-2 and TRBJ2-7; TRBD1 is a possible D gene (6 bases). CDR3 size: 15 residues. Trimming removed 4 bases at V and 4 bases at J, with 17 bases between. CDR1 SGHTA and CDR2 FQGNSA come from the germline V gene. CDR3 loop: CASSSRDTRVYEQYF. CDR3 nucleotide sequence: TGTGCCAGCAGCTCCCGGGACACTAGAGTTTACGAGCAGTACTTC. Full variable domain (missing parts from reference TRBV7-2 and TRBJ2-7): GAGVSQSPSNKVTEKGKDVELRCDPISGHTALYWYRQSLGQGLEFLIYFQGNSAPDKSGLPSDRFSAERTGGSVSTLTIQRTQQEDSAVYLCASSSRDTRVYEQYFGPGTRLTVT.

The chain is built from TRBV10-3 and TRBJ1-2; D gene ambiguous. Trimming left V 6 bases short and J 9 bases short, with 26 bases between. There are 16 residues in the CDR3. The germline V gene has CDR1 ENHRY and CDR2 SYGVKD. CDR3 nucleotide sequence: TGTGCCATCAGGCTCCTGGACCGCGACTCTATATGGAGCTACACCTTC. Translated: CAIRLLDRDSIWSYTF.

The CDR3: CASSFSRRPGELFF. The CDR3 nucleotides are TGTGCCAGCAGCTTTTCCCGTCGTCCCGGGGAGCTGTTTTTT. The chain recombines TRBV7-9 with TRBJ2-2; no definite D call. From germline, CDR1 is SEHNR and CDR2 FQNEAQ (reference sequence). CDR3 length: 14 amino acids. V was shortened by 3 bases and J by 6 bases, with 11 bases between the two germline ends. Using reference TRBV7-9 and TRBJ2-2 for the parts outside the CDR3, the full variable domain is DTGVSQNPRHKITKRGQNVTFRCDPISEHNRLYWYRQTLGQGPEFLTYFQNEAQLEKSRLLSDRFSAERPKGSFSTLEIQRTEQGDSAMYLCASSFSRRPGELFFGEGSRLTVL.

This clonotype has just a few counts. The chain links TRBV20-1 to TRBJ1-1; TRBD1 matches at 11 bases. CDR3 length: 13 amino acids. Per the germline V gene, CDR1 is DFQATT and CDR2 is SNEGSKA (reference sequence). V dropped 6 bases and J dropped 6; count of bases not matched to a gene: 6. CDR3 in DNA: TGCAGTGCCCGGACAGGGGGCTTCCCTGAAGCTTTCTTT. Translated: CSARTGGFPEAFF.

This clonotype was recorded a few times. The chain joins TRBV4-1 to TRBJ1-6; 11 positions agree with TRBD1. Trimming removed 8 bases from V and 10 bases from J; junction bases left unmatched: 7. Germline V lookup: CDR1 MGHRA, CDR2 YSYEKL. The CDR3 contains 14 residues. CDR3 in DNA: TGCGCCAGCGAAGCCGGACAGGGGGCATCACCCCTCCACTTT. Its protein is CASEAGQGASPLHF.

This clonotype was counted a few times. The chain employs TRBV27 and TRBJ2-7; 9 positions match TRBD1. The V and J ends lost 6 bases and 2 bases, in that order; junction bases with no gene match: 5. Germline V lookup: CDR1 MNHEY, CDR2 SMNVEV (reference sequence). The CDR3 has 14 amino acids. The CDR3 reads CASRDGTGTYEQYF. Written as DNA, the CDR3 is TGTGCCAGCAGGGACGGGACAGGGACCTACGAGCAGTACTTC.

The DNA of the CDR3 is TGTGCCAGCAGTTACAGCAGGGACCAGCCCCAGCATTTT. Protein sequence: CASSYSRDQPQHF. J is TRBJ1-5 and V is TRBV6-5; tentatively, D is TRBD1 (5 bases). V gave up 2 bases and J gave up 7 bases, with 9 bases separating them. CDR1 is MNHEY and CDR2 is SVGAGI in the germline V gene. The CDR3 is 13 amino acids.

In this sample, this clonotype turned up a few times. The chain uses TRBV7-3 and TRBJ2-3, with 9 nucleotides matching TRBD1. The CDR3 has 16 residues. J gave up 2 bases and V 4 bases, and 7 bases lay outside the gene matches. Germline CDR1 is SGHTA and CDR2 is FQGTGA. The CDR3 nucleotides read TGTGCCAGCAGCTGGACAGGGGAATTGGTCACAGATACGCAGTATTTT. Its translation is CASSWTGELVTDTQYF.

The rearrangement links TRBV5-6 to TRBJ2-7, with 7 bases fitting TRBD2. The V gene end was trimmed by 4 bases and the J gene end by 3 bases; junction bases not matched to a gene: 10. CDR1 is SGHDT and CDR2 is YYEEEE in the germline V gene. This CDR3 comprises 15 residues. This chain's CDR3 is CASSGGEQGLYEQYF. CDR3 in DNA: TGTGCCAGCAGCGGGGGGGAGCAGGGCCTCTACGAGCAGTACTTC.

The rearrangement uses TRBV24-1 and TRBJ2-7; D unclear. Germline lookup yields CDR1 KGHDR and CDR2 SFDVKD. V was shortened by 2 bases and J by 4 bases, with 8 bases between the two germline ends. The CDR3 contains 13 residues. The CDR3 is CATSDSYFYEQYF. Here the CDR3 DNA reads TGTGCCACCAGTGATTCATATTTTTACGAGCAGTACTTC.

This clonotype has a handful of counts. CDR3 loop: CASSLATSGNHEQFF. For the CDR3, the DNA is TGCGCCAGCAGCTTGGCGACTAGCGGGAATCATGAGCAGTTCTTC. The rearrangement joins TRBV5-1 to TRBJ2-1; 11 nucleotides agree with TRBD2. CDR3 length: 15 residues. The V and J ends lost 0 bases and 8 bases, in that order; junction bases with no gene match: 4. In germline, CDR1 is SGHRS, CDR2 YFSETQ.

This clonotype has only a few counts. The chain is built from TRBV24-1 and TRBJ2-2; 9 bases align to TRBD1. From germline, CDR1 is KGHDR and CDR2 SFDVKD. This CDR3 comprises 16 residues. The V gene end was trimmed by 4 bases and the J gene end by 3 bases; junction bases not matched to a gene: 5. The CDR3 loop is CATSDTDRGYTGELFF. The CDR3 DNA follows: TGTGCCACCAGTGACACTGACAGGGGGTACACCGGGGAGCTGTTTTTT.

This clonotype was seen a handful of times. The chain has TRBV12-3 or TRBV12-4 and TRBJ2-1; 8 bases match TRBD2. There are 17 residues in the CDR3. V shed 1 base and J 1 base; nucleotides not matched to a gene: 6. CDR3 loop: CASSLVGPSGSYNEQFF. CDR3 sequence (DNA): TGTGCCAGCAGTTTAGTAGGGCCTAGCGGGTCCTACAATGAGCAGTTCTTC.

The table lists this clonotype with a few counts. CDR3 in amino acids: CASSSTSDPGNTIYF. The CDR3 bases are TGTGCCAGCAGCTCCACTAGCGATCCTGGAAACACCATATATTTT. V is TRBV7-2 and J is TRBJ1-3; D ambiguous. Trimming took off 4 bases at V and 2 bases at J, with 12 bases between the two ends. CDR3 length equals 15 residues. CDR1 SGHTA and CDR2 FQGNSA come from the germline V gene.

This clonotype was counted a few times. This chain joins TRBV24-1 and TRBJ2-3; D is possibly TRBD1 or TRBD2 (6 bases each). The V gene lost 3 bases and the J gene lost 3 bases, with 18 bases spanning the gap. The CDR3 consists of 17 residues. The germline CDR1 and CDR2 sequences are KGHDR and SFDVKD. CDR3 nucleotide sequence: TGTGCCACCAGTGATAAACAGGGACTTTTGAGGACAGATACGCAGTATTTT. This gives the protein CATSDKQGLLRTDTQYF.

This clonotype was seen more than once but under ten times. V is TRBV30 and J is TRBJ2-3; TRBD2 agrees at 8 bases. The ends lost 0 bases at V and 2 bases at J; junction bases unmatched: 7. The CDR3 runs 16 residues. Germline CDR1 is GTSNPN and CDR2 is SVGIG (reference sequence). Written as DNA, the CDR3 is TGTGCCTGGAGTGTAGATACTAGCGGATACACAGATACGCAGTATTTT. This gives the protein CAWSVDTSGYTDTQYF.

This chain joins TRBV27 and TRBJ1-6, with D possibly matching TRBD1 (5 bases). Trimming cost V 1 base and J 8 bases, with 9 bases left between them. Germline-derived CDR1 and CDR2 are MNHEY and SMNVEV (reference sequence). This CDR3 is built from 14 residues. The CDR3 sequence: CASSLFLGDSPLHF. In nucleotides, the CDR3 is TGTGCCAGCAGTTTATTCTTGGGGGATTCACCCCTCCACTTT.

Only a few counts were recorded for this clonotype. The chain joins TRBV7-9 to TRBJ1-4; D gene uncertain. V was pared by 3 bases and J by 5 bases, with 7 bases between. The CDR3 contains 13 residues. The germline gives CDR1 SEHNR, CDR2 FQNEAQ (reference sequence). The chain's CDR3 is CASSFKENEKLFF. The CDR3 DNA reads as TGTGCCAGCAGCTTCAAGGAGAATGAAAAACTGTTTTTT.

The chain has TRBV11-2 and TRBJ2-7; 7 nucleotides match TRBD2. With 0 bases clipped from V and 3 bases from J, the junction kept 5 bases outside the gene matches. The CDR3 is 15 residues long. In germline, CDR1 is SGHAT, CDR2 FQNNGV. The CDR3 is CASSLDGWDYYEQYF. The DNA of the CDR3 is TGTGCCAGCAGCTTAGATGGGTGGGACTACTACGAGCAGTACTTC.

This clonotype has at least ten counts. The chain carries TRBV4-3 and TRBJ2-1; TRBD2 agrees at 8 bases. Germline CDR1 LGHNA, CDR2 YSLEER. This CDR3 has 15 amino acids. Trimming removed 0 bases from V and 4 bases from J; junction bases left unmatched: 2. The chain's CDR3 is CASSQEREVYNEQFF. For the CDR3, the DNA is TGCGCCAGCAGCCAAGAGCGGGAGGTATACAATGAGCAGTTCTTC.

This clonotype was recorded at least ten times. The chain carries TRBV4-1 and TRBJ2-7, with 11 bases that match TRBD2. V trimming: 2 bases; J trimming: 1 base; junction bases outside the gene matches: 10. The germline V gene has CDR1 MGHRA and CDR2 YSYEKL. The CDR3 covers 18 residues. The CDR3 DNA is TGCGCCAGCAGCCAACAACTTTTACTAGCGGGGGTGTCCTACGAGCAGTACTTC. It codes for CASSQQLLLAGVSYEQYF.

This rearrangement joins TRBV20-1 to TRBJ1-1; no firm D call. CDR3 length equals 16 residues. Trimming pared 0 bases from V and 1 base from J, leaving 15 bases between. Looked up from germline, CDR1 is DFQATT and CDR2 is SNEGSKA (reference sequence). The CDR3, as DNA: TGCAGTGCTAGAGATTATAGGGCAGCGCCGAACACTGAAGCTTTCTTT. Translation: CSARDYRAAPNTEAFF.

This chain uses TRBV7-2 with TRBJ2-7; D not resolved. The V end was cut by 2 bases, the J end by 3 bases, with 11 bases between. Germline loops: CDR1 SGHTA, CDR2 FQGNSA. This CDR3 is 14 amino acids long. The CDR3 DNA reads TGTGCCAGCAGCTTAAGCGTAGGCGGCTACGAGCAGTACTTC. Its translation is CASSLSVGGYEQYF.

This clonotype was seen only a few times. This sequence joins TRBV4-1 and TRBJ2-1, with D perhaps matching TRBD2 (5 bases). In germline, CDR1 is MGHRA, CDR2 YSYEKL. The CDR3 length is 13 residues. V gave up 4 bases and J gave up 8 bases, with 12 bases separating them. The CDR3 region has the DNA TGCGCCAGCAGCCCCCCCGGGGTCGATGAGCAGTTCTTC. Translation: CASSPPGVDEQFF.

The chain couples TRBV5-1 to TRBJ2-7; 8 bases fit TRBD1. The CDR3 is made up of 14 amino acids. V gave up 2 bases and J gave up 5 bases; unmatched junction bases: 6. The V gene's germline CDR1 is SGHRS and CDR2 YFSETQ. CDR3 sequence reads: CASSLPGQDHEQYF. The CDR3 DNA follows: TGCGCCAGCAGCTTACCGGGACAGGACCACGAGCAGTACTTC.

This sequence joins TRBV14 and TRBJ2-7, with D unresolved. V lost 4 bases and J lost 5, with 12 bases in between. Germline loops: CDR1 SGHDN, CDR2 FVKESK. The CDR3 has 13 amino acids. The CDR3 loop is CASSLYFIHEQYF. As DNA, the CDR3 is TGTGCCAGCAGCCTTTACTTTATCCACGAGCAGTACTTC.

The chain recombines TRBV5-1 with TRBJ1-1; TRBD1 might be the D (5 bases). The ends were cut back, 5 bases at V and 5 bases at J, with 28 bases in the middle. Per germline, CDR1 SGHRS and CDR2 YFSETQ. The CDR3 contains 18 residues. The CDR3 coding sequence is TGCGCCAGCAGATTAGGATCTCCGGGGCCCGAGGAGTGGACTGAAGCTTTCTTT. Translated: CASRLGSPGPEEWTEAFF. The full variable domain, completed using reference TRBV5-1 and TRBJ1-1, is KAGVTQTPRYLIKTRGQQVTLSCSPISGHRSVSWYQQTPGQGLQFLFEYFSETQRNKGNFPGRFSGRQFSNSRSEMNVSTLELGDSALYLCASRLGSPGPEEWTEAFFGQGTRLTVV.

V and J are TRBV29-1 and TRBJ2-5; D may be TRBD2 (5 bases). CDR1 is SQVTM and CDR2 is ANQGSEA in the germline V gene. CDR3 length equals 11 residues. Trimming took 7 bases from V and 5 from J, leaving 11 bases between them. The CDR3 loop reads CSAGGAETQYF. CDR3 DNA sequence: TGCAGCGCCGGAGGTGCGGAGACCCAGTACTTC.